This is a list of T cell receptor beta chains from one sample in a study of CD8+ T cells in alopecia areata. TCRdb keeps only in-frame clones here, not all; method: immunoSEQ multiplex PCR. The table includes 180,000 or so clones, 65% to 75% detected once. The sequenced sample was CD8+ T cells sorted from blood, obtained at week 0. Receptors originate from a human donor with alopecia areata. Both conserved end residues are part of each CDR3. The order of the fields is J gene, V gene, D gene, clone size, CDR3 DNA, CDR3 protein. A D gene is named only where the DNA matches it firmly. Size is omitted from some rows. Given values are once, few, many or a class for expanded clones.

>TRBJ2-3|TRBV15|.|.
TGTGCCACCAGCACCGACTATTCAGATACGCAGTATTTT
CATSTDYSDTQYF
>TRBJ1-4|TRBV11-2|.|.
TGTGCCAGCAGCACTGGCTGGGAACTGTTTTTT
CASSTGWELFF
>TRBJ2-1|TRBV30|.|.
TGTGCCTGGAGTGACTCGAACTACAATGAGCAGTTCTTC
CAWSDSNYNEQFF
>TRBJ1-2|TRBV30|.|.
TGTGCCTGGAGTGTACCGGGACTTTATGGCTACACCTTC
CAWSVPGLYGYTF
>TRBJ1-4|TRBV13|TRBD1|.
TGTGCCAGCAGCGGACAGGGGGCGCGAGAAAAACTGTTTTTT
CASSGQGAREKLFF
>TRBJ2-1|TRBV5-1|.|.
TGCGCCAGCAGCTTTGGGGGGGCCTATGAGCAGTTCTTC
CASSFGGAYEQFF
>TRBJ2-7|TRBV9|.|.
TGTGCCAGCAGCGACGTTCCGGTGACCAGCTCCTACGAGCAGTACTTC
CASSDVPVTSSYEQYF
>TRBJ2-5|TRBV14|.|.
TGTGCCAGCAGCCAGTCTCAAGAGACCCAGTACTTC
CASSQSQETQYF
>TRBJ2-3|TRBV7-9|TRBD2|.
TGTGCCAGCAGCTCGTGGACTAGCCTAACAGATACGCAGTATTTT
CASSSWTSLTDTQYF
>TRBJ2-7|TRBV27|.|once
TGTGCCAGCACCGCCTGGGGGAACGAGCAGTACTTC
CASTAWGNEQYF
>TRBJ2-7|TRBV9|TRBD2|.
TGTGCCAGCAGCCCAAGCGGGGGGCTCTACGAGCAGTACTTC
CASSPSGGLYEQYF
>TRBJ2-1|TRBV28|.|many
TGTGCCAGCAGTTTATGGGACAATGAGCAGTTCTTC
CASSLWDNEQFF
>TRBJ1-1|TRBV30|TRBD1|.
TGTGCCTGGGGGACAGGGGGGAGCACTGAAGCTTTCTTT
CAWGTGGSTEAFF
>TRBJ1-2|TRBV9|.|.
TGTGCCAGCAGCGTAGGGGGAGCTAACTATGGCTACACCTTC
CASSVGGANYGYTF
>TRBJ2-5|TRBV29-1|.|few
TGCAGCGCCTTCGGACGGGAAGAGACCCAGTACTTC
CSAFGREETQYF
>TRBJ2-7|TRBV29-1|.|.
TGCAGCGTCGGAGGAGGACAGAATTACGAGCAGTACTTC
CSVGGGQNYEQYF
>TRBJ1-5|TRBV4-1|TRBD1|.
TGCGCCAGCAGCCAAGATGGGGGGACAGGGGACCAGCCCCAGCATTTT
CASSQDGGTGDQPQHF
>TRBJ2-5|TRBV6-5|.|.
TGTGCCAGCAGTTACTCGCCCAGGGAGGAGACCCAGTACTTC
CASSYSPREETQYF
>TRBJ1-5|TRBV5-6|.|.
TGTGCCAGCAGCCTTACGAACGGACAGATCAATCAGCCCCAGCATTTT
CASSLTNGQINQPQHF
>TRBJ2-7|TRBV9|TRBD1|.
TGTGCCAGCAGCCTGGGACAGGGGATCTCCTACGAGCAGTACTTC
CASSLGQGISYEQYF
>TRBJ1-1|TRBV6-1|.|once
TGTGCCAGCAGTTTGAAGGGGACGGTAGAAGCTTTCTTT
CASSLKGTVEAFF
>TRBJ1-5|TRBV5-6|.|.
TGTGCCAGCAGCTGGACAGCGGGCGGGGAGCAGCCCCAGCATTTT
CASSWTAGGEQPQHF
>TRBJ1-5|TRBV5-1|TRBD1|.
TGCGCCAGCAGCACCACCACAGGGGGCGGTCAGCCCCAGCATTTT
CASSTTTGGGQPQHF
>TRBJ2-7|TRBV29-1|TRBD1|.
TGCAGCGCCTTCTTACCGGGACAGGGAGACCAGCGGGATTCCTACGAGCAGTACTTC
CSAFLPGQGDQRDSYEQYF
>TRBJ2-7|TRBV30|TRBD2|once
TGTGCCTGGAGTGTAACTAGCGGGGGCTACGAGCAGTACTTC
CAWSVTSGGYEQYF